Following are 13 T cell receptor beta chains from one sample sequenced in a study of blood T cells in healthy people across ages. Next came a second PCR, run for roughly 6 to 11 cycles, which used a sample-barcoded 5' primer along with a J-beta primer mix. TCRdb independently ran MiXCR on the 5' RACE reads; one entry per CDR3 protein. The table has about 1.1 million distinct CDR3 sequences, around two fifths seen once. The sample was blood. All receptors come from a man aged 18 to 30 in good health.

This clonotype has a handful of counts. V is TRBV11-2 and J is TRBJ1-6, with 7 bases identical to TRBD1. The ends lost 3 bases at V and 9 bases at J; junction bases unmatched: 5. Germline CDR1 and CDR2: SGHAT and FQNNGV. The CDR3 covers 14 residues. This chain's CDR3 is CASSFQQGTSPLHF. In nucleotides, the CDR3 is TGTGCCAGCAGCTTTCAACAGGGGACTTCACCCCTCCACTTT.

This clonotype appeared a few times. The rearrangement uses TRBV6-5 and TRBJ1-2; D gene unclear. This CDR3 has 15 amino acids. Germline assignment: CDR1 MNHEY and CDR2 SVGAGI. V was clipped by 6 bases and J by 3 bases, with 17 bases between them. The CDR3 DNA reads TGTGCCAGCAGCCCTACGGTTAAGGGCTACTATGGCTACACCTTC. It encodes CASSPTVKGYYGYTF.

The chain is built from TRBV5-6 and TRBJ1-4, with a possible D match to TRBD1 (6 bases). Looked up from germline, CDR1 is SGHDT and CDR2 is YYEEEE. Trimming removed 4 bases from V and 8 bases from J, with 15 bases in between. The CDR3 totals 14 residues. CDR3 sequence: CASSPLRGGEKLFF. The CDR3, as DNA: TGTGCCAGCAGCCCTCTGAGGGGGGGAGAAAAACTGTTTTTT. Together with reference TRBV5-6 and TRBJ1-4, the CDR3 gives the full variable domain: DAGVTQSPTHLIKTRGQQVTLRCSPKSGHDTVSWYQQALGQGPQFIFQYYEEEERQRGNFPDRFSGHQFPNYSSELNVNALLLGDSALYLCASSPLRGGEKLFFGSGTQLSVL.

This clonotype occurred a few times. The chain carries TRBV5-5 and TRBJ1-2; the D gene is possibly TRBD1 (5 bases). The CDR3 is made up of 13 amino acids. Trimming stripped 4 bases from V and 3 bases from J, with 10 bases between. Germline CDR1 reads SGHKS; CDR2 reads YYEKEE (reference sequence). The CDR3 region has the DNA TGTGCCAGCAGCCCGGGGCGTTACTATGGCTACACCTTC. This encodes CASSPGRYYGYTF.

A few counts support this clonotype. The J gene is TRBJ2-1, the V gene TRBV2; 11 bases match TRBD2. Germline CDR1 and CDR2: SNHLY and FYNNEI. CDR3 length: 16 amino acids. Losses at the gene ends were 8 bases for V and 8 bases for J; bases not matched to a gene: 14. CDR3 sequence reads: CASLALGLADGDEQFF. DNA for the CDR3: TGTGCCAGCCTTGCCCTGGGACTAGCGGATGGCGATGAGCAGTTCTTC.

In its sample, this clonotype was seen once. The gene calls are TRBV4-2 and TRBJ1-4; 8 positions agree with TRBD1. The V segment lost 5 bases and the J segment 8 bases; nucleotides outside the gene matches: 13. Germline assignment: CDR1 LGHNA and CDR2 YNFKEQ. The length of the CDR3 is 16 residues. The CDR3 here is CASSYDPGTGDEKLFF. In DNA, the CDR3 is TGTGCCAGCAGCTACGATCCCGGGACAGGAGACGAAAAACTGTTTTTT.

Notes on this clonotype: Since a much larger clone is just one base distant, this may be a read error. The genes are TRBV10-3 and TRBJ2-5; D not resolved. Matching the DNA end better, TRBJ2-7 makes the J call doubtful. This CDR3 is built from 11 residues. Germline V lookup: CDR1 ENHRY, CDR2 SYGVKD. CDR3 sequence: CATSESDEQYF. The CDR3, as DNA: TGTGCCACCAGTGAGTCGGACGAGCAGTACTTC.

This clonotype has only one observation. The V gene is TRBV4-1, the J gene TRBJ2-3, with a weak D call TRBD1 (5 bases). Germline V gene sequence: CDR1 MGHRA, CDR2 YSYEKL. The V end was cut by 0 bases, the J end by 9 bases, with 10 bases between. This CDR3 contains 13 residues. CDR3 DNA sequence: TGCGCCAGCAGCCAAGATGGGGCGACGACGCAGTATTTT. This encodes CASSQDGATTQYF.

CDR3 in amino acids: CASSSLSSGSEQYF. CDR3 in DNA: TGTGCCAGCAGCTCCCTCTCGAGCGGCTCCGAGCAGTACTTC. The chain employs TRBV11-2 and TRBJ2-5; D is perhaps TRBD2 (5 bases). The DNA matches TRBJ2-7 better at its end, which makes the J call doubtful. CDR3 length: 14 residues. Germline-derived CDR1 and CDR2 are SGHAT and FQNNGV.

This clonotype appeared a few times. J is TRBJ2-4 and V is TRBV5-1; the match to TRBD1 covers 9 bases. V lost 4 bases to trimming and J lost 3 bases; unmatched junction nucleotides: 11. Looked up from germline, CDR1 is SGHRS and CDR2 is YFSETQ. This CDR3 has 17 residues. CDR3 protein: CASSHWDREFSKNIQYF. The CDR3 DNA follows: TGCGCCAGCAGCCATTGGGACAGGGAGTTTAGCAAAAACATTCAGTACTTC.

This chain joins TRBV5-5 and TRBJ1-5; D is ambiguous. Germline V lookup: CDR1 SGHKS, CDR2 YYEKEE (reference sequence). This CDR3 has 14 residues. V dropped 7 bases and J dropped 0 bases, with 11 bases sitting between them. This chain's CDR3 is CASQELYSNQPQHF. CDR3 in DNA: TGTGCCAGCCAGGAACTTTATAGCAATCAGCCCCAGCATTTT.

The chain is built from TRBV6-5 and TRBJ1-2; tentative D call: TRBD1 (6 bases). CDR3 length: 15 residues. Trimming pared 8 bases from V and 4 bases from J, leaving 20 bases between. Germline values: CDR1 MNHEY, CDR2 SVGAGI. CDR3 in DNA: TGTGCCAGCCATCCAGGGGAGATACCCTCCTATGGCTACACCTTC. Translated: CASHPGEIPSYGYTF.

The chain links TRBV5-1 to TRBJ2-3; D gene ambiguous. Between the trimmed V and J ends, which lost 4 bases and 0 bases, there was a span of 12 bases. The CDR3 consists of 15 residues. The germline gives CDR1 SGHRS, CDR2 YFSETQ. CDR3 sequence: CASSGADPSTDTQYF. The CDR3 DNA is TGCGCCAGCAGCGGCGCGGACCCCAGCACAGATACGCAGTATTTT.